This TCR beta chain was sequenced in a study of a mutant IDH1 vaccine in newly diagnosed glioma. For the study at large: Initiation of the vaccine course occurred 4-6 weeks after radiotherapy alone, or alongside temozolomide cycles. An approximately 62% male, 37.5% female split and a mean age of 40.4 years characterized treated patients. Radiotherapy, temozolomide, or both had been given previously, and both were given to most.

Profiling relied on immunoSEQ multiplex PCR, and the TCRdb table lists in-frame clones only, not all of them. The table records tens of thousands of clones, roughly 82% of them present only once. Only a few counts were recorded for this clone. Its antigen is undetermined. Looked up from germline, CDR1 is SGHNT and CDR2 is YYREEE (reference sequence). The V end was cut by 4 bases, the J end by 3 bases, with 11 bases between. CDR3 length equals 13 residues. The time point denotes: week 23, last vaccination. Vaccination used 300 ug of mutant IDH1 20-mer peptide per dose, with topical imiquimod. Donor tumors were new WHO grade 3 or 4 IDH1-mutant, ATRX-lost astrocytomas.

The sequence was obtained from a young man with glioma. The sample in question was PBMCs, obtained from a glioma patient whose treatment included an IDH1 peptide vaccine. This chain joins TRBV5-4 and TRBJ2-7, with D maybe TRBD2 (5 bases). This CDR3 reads CASSPKGVYEQYF. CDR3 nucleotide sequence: TGTGCCAGCAGCCCAAAGGGAGTCTACGAGCAGTACTTC. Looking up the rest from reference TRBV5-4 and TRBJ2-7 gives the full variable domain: ETGVTQSPTHLIKTRGQQVTLRCSSQSGHNTVSWYQQALGQGPQFIFQYYREEENGRGNFPPRFSGLQFPNYSSELNVNALELDDSALYLCASSPKGVYEQYFGPGTRLTVT.